A single sample gave rise to the 7 T cell receptor beta chains below, sequenced in a study of control samples from healthy donors and cancer patients. The data were produced by immunoSEQ multiplex PCR, yet TCRdb's version contains in-frame clones alone and is incomplete. The table includes roughly 180,000 clones, 80% to 95% detected once. Material: blood. The source is an older woman in good health.

The chain carries TRBV12-3 or TRBV12-4 and TRBJ2-7, with unresolved D. V dropped 5 bases and J dropped 7 bases, with 9 bases sitting between them. The CDR3 is 11 residues long. CDR3 nucleotide sequence: TGTGCCAGCAGTCAGGACGGAGAGCAGTACTTC. Protein product: CASSQDGEQYF.

J is TRBJ2-4 and V is TRBV5-1; D may be TRBD1 (5 bases). This CDR3 has 15 amino acids. With 4 bases removed from V and 5 bases from J, the gap between germline ends came to 16 bases. CDR1 SGHRS and CDR2 YFSETQ come from the germline V gene. DNA for the CDR3: TGCGCCAGCAGCCCCCTTTCAGGGATGGAAAACATTCAGTACTTC. Translating gives CASSPLSGMENIQYF.

The rearrangement uses TRBV18 and TRBJ1-2; D is perhaps TRBD1 (5 bases). Germline loops: CDR1 KGHSH, CDR2 LQKENI. V was shortened by 3 bases and J by 6 bases, with 20 bases between the two germline ends. CDR3 length equals 16 residues. The CDR3 bases are TGTGCCAGCTCACCCTCCGCGGGATCAATCAGGGATGGCTACACCTTC. Translated: CASSPSAGSIRDGYTF.

The chain has TRBV12-3 or TRBV12-4 and TRBJ1-2, with unresolved D. The CDR3 runs 11 residues. Trimming pared 5 bases from V and 4 bases from J, leaving 5 bases between. The CDR3 coding sequence is TGTGCCAGCAGTCGCGGCTATGGCTACACCTTC. Translation gives CASSRGYGYTF.

This clone was detected only once. The rearrangement links TRBV9 to TRBJ1-4, with a weak D call TRBD1 (6 bases). CDR1 and CDR2 (germline): SGDLS, YYNGEE. V was shortened by 5 bases and J by 0 bases, with 8 bases between the two germline ends. There are 14 residues in the CDR3. CDR3 protein: CASSPGATNEKLFF. The DNA of the CDR3 is TGTGCCAGCAGTCCAGGGGCAACTAATGAAAAACTGTTTTTT.

This clone was recorded a few times. The V call is TRBV12-3 or TRBV12-4, the J call TRBJ1-4, with D maybe TRBD1 (5 bases). V lost 5 bases and J 8 bases, leaving 9 bases between the germline ends. This CDR3 is 12 amino acids long. CDR3 sequence (DNA): TGTGCCAGCAGTCAGGGAGGGGAAAAACTGTTTTTT. Protein product: CASSQGGEKLFF.

The chain carries TRBV13 and TRBJ2-2, with D possibly TRBD2 on 6 matching bases. The germline V gene encodes CDR1 PRHDT and CDR2 FYEKMQ (reference sequence). V was shortened by 5 bases and J by 1 base, with 11 bases between the two germline ends. The CDR3 is 15 amino acids. Here the CDR3 reads CASSRLEGNTGELFF. The CDR3, as DNA: TGTGCCAGCAGCCGGTTGGAGGGGAACACCGGGGAGCTGTTTTTT.